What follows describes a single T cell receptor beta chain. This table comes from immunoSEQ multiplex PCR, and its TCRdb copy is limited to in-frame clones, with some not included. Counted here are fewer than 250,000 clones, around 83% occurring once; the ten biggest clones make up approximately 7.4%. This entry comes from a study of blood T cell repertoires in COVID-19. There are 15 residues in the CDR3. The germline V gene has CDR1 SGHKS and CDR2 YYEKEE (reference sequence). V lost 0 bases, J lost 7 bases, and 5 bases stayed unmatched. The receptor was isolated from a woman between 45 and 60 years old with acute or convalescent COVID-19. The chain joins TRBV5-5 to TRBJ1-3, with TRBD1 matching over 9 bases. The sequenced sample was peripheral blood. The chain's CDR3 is CASSLEGTGSNTIYF. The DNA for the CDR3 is TGTGCCAGCAGCTTGGAGGGGACAGGGTCCAACACCATATATTTT.